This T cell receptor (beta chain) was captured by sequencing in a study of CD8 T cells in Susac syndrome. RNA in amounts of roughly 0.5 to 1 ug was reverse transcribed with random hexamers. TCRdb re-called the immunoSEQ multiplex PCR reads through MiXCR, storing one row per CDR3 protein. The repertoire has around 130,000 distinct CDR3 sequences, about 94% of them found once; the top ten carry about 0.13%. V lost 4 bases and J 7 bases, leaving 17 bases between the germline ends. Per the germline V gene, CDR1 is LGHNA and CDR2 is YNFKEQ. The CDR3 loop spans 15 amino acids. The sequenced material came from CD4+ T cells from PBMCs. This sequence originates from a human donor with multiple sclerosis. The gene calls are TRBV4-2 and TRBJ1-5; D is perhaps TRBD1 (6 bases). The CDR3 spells CASSPGAGLGQPQHF. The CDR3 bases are TGTGCCAGCAGCCCAGGGGCAGGGCTGGGACAGCCCCAGCATTTT.